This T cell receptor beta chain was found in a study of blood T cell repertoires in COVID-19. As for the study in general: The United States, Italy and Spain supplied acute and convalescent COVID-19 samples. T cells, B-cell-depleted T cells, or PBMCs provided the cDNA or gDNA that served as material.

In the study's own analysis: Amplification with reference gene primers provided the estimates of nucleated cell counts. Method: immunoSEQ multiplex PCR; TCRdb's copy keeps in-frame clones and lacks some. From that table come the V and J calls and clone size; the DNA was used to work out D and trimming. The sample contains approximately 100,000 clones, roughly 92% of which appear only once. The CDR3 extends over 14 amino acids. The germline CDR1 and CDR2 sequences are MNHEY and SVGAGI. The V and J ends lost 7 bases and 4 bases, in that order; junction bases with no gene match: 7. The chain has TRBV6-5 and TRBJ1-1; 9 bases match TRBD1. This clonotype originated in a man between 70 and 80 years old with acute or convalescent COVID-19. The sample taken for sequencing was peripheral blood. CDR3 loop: CASNRRTGVTEAFF. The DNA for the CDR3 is TGTGCCAGCAATCGTAGGACAGGGGTCACTGAAGCTTTCTTT.